This entry lists 23 T cell receptor beta chains sequenced from one sample in a study of cytomegalovirus exposure and HLA in healthy donors. The PCR contained 60 Vbeta and 13 Jbeta primers. The data were produced by immunoSEQ multiplex PCR, yet TCRdb's version contains in-frame clones alone and is incomplete. The repertoire holds about 170,000 clones, with 84% as singletons. The sequencing input was PBMCs. These receptors were taken from a girl between 10 and 17 years old in good health and CMV-seropositive.

The chain carries TRBV5-1 and TRBJ1-4; D is perhaps TRBD1 (6 bases). Trimming removed 4 bases at V and 5 bases at J, with 15 bases between. CDR3 length: 15 amino acids. Germline lookup yields CDR1 SGHRS and CDR2 YFSETQ. In DNA form, the CDR3 reads TGCGCCAGCAGCGCTTCAGGGGAAACGAATGAAAAACTGTTTTTT. This translates into CASSASGETNEKLFF. Variable domain in full (rest from reference TRBV5-1 and TRBJ1-4): KAGVTQTPRYLIKTRGQQVTLSCSPISGHRSVSWYQQTPGQGLQFLFEYFSETQRNKGNFPGRFSGRQFSNSRSEMNVSTLELGDSALYLCASSASGETNEKLFFGSGTQLSVL.

This clone was picked up one time. J is TRBJ2-5 and V is TRBV19; a weak D match, TRBD2 (5 bases). CDR3 size: 14 residues. Trimming left V 3 bases short and J 2 bases short, with 10 bases between. Germline CDR1 LNHDA, CDR2 SQIVND (reference sequence). CDR3 sequence (DNA): TGTGCCAGTAGTATGAGGGAATCTCAAGAGACCCAGTACTTC. Translated: CASSMRESQETQYF.

This clone appeared a few times. The V call is TRBV7-6, the J call TRBJ2-1, with 10 bases fitting TRBD1. Germline V lookup: CDR1 SGHVS, CDR2 FNYEAQ. With V trimmed by 1 base and J by 9 bases, 3 bases remained unmatched. The CDR3 loop spans 14 amino acids. In DNA, the CDR3 is TGTGCCAGCAGCTTAGGACAGGGGGCACGTGAGCAGTTCTTC. It is translated as CASSLGQGAREQFF.

This chain joins TRBV5-8 and TRBJ2-5; 7 bases are a match to TRBD2. The end of the DNA fits TRBJ2-7 better, so the J call may be wrong. The germline V gene has CDR1 SGHTS and CDR2 YDEGEE. There are 15 residues in the CDR3. CDR3 residues: CASSPKWTRSGEQYF. The CDR3 nucleotides read TGTGCCAGCAGCCCTAAATGGACTAGATCGGGCGAGCAGTACTTC.

The chain has TRBV6-5 and TRBJ1-5, with 9 bases identical to TRBD1. CDR1 is MNHEY, CDR2 SVGAGI, per germline. Losses at the gene ends were 7 bases for V and 3 bases for J; bases not matched to a gene: 7. The CDR3 loop spans 15 amino acids. CDR3 amino acids: CASKETGGANQPQHF. CDR3 in DNA: TGTGCCAGCAAAGAAACAGGGGGCGCCAATCAGCCCCAGCATTTT.

This chain connects TRBV5-1 to TRBJ2-1; TRBD2 matches 11 bases. V trimming: 2 bases; J trimming: 8 bases; junction bases outside the gene matches: 9. In germline, CDR1 is SGHRS, CDR2 YFSETQ. This CDR3 has 16 residues. The CDR3 region has the DNA TGCGCCAGCAGCTTCCCGGTTAGCGGGGGGGCTTATGAGCAGTTCTTC. Its translation is CASSFPVSGGAYEQFF.

The chain recombines TRBV30 with TRBJ2-5; perhaps TRBD1 as D (5 bases). Germline V gene lookup returns CDR1 GTSNPN and CDR2 SVGIG (reference sequence). The CDR3 runs to 15 residues. V lost 1 base to trimming and J lost 1 base, with 13 bases between them. For the CDR3, the DNA is TGTGCCTGGAGTGCAGGGCATTGGGTCCAAGAGACCCAGTACTTC. Translated: CAWSAGHWVQETQYF.

The V and J genes are TRBV5-4 and TRBJ1-6, with D perhaps TRBD1 (6 bases). The germline gives CDR1 SGHNT, CDR2 YYREEE (reference sequence). Trimming cost V 4 bases and J 4 bases, with 12 bases left between them. CDR3 length: 15 residues. This CDR3 reads CASSEGGVYNSPLHF. For the CDR3, the DNA is TGTGCCAGCAGCGAGGGGGGGGTTTATAATTCACCCCTCCACTTT.

This chain links TRBV5-1 with TRBJ2-1, with 10 bases lining up with TRBD2. J was trimmed by 10 bases and V by 0 bases; bases with no gene match: 7. The CDR3 contains 15 residues. Germline V gene sequence: CDR1 SGHRS, CDR2 YFSETQ. The CDR3 DNA reads as TGCGCCAGCAGCTTGGAGGCTAGCGGGGGCCTAGAGCAGTTCTTC. This encodes CASSLEASGGLEQFF.

The count of this clone is one. V is TRBV6-1 and J is TRBJ2-7; TRBD2 matches 7 bases. The CDR3 runs 15 residues. Germline assignment: CDR1 MNHNS and CDR2 SASEGT. J lost 0 bases, V lost 4 bases, and 6 bases had no gene match. CDR3 protein: CASSGGGTVSYEQYF. Here the CDR3 DNA reads TGTGCCAGCAGTGGGGGAGGGACTGTCTCCTACGAGCAGTACTTC.

The V and J genes are TRBV27 and TRBJ2-5; TRBD1 matches at 9 bases. The CDR3 is 16 amino acids. The junction had 12 bases not matched to a gene; V was cut back by 6 bases and J by 4 bases. Germline V CDR1 and CDR2: MNHEY, SMNVEV (reference sequence). CDR3 nucleotide sequence: TGTGCCAGCAGACTAGGGGGACAGGGACTTTTAGAGACCCAGTACTTC. As protein: CASRLGGQGLLETQYF.

The chain combines TRBV30 with TRBJ1-5; 8 bases line up with TRBD1. V gave up 3 bases and J gave up 3 bases; unmatched junction bases: 7. CDR1 GTSNPN and CDR2 SVGIG come from the germline V gene (reference sequence). The CDR3 extends over 15 amino acids. CDR3 nucleotides: TGTGCCTGGAGCAGCGGACAGGGTAACAATCAGCCCCAGCATTTT. It encodes CAWSSGQGNNQPQHF.

The V gene is TRBV18, the J gene TRBJ1-1; D is unclear. Germline lookup yields CDR1 KGHSH and CDR2 LQKENI. Trimming pared 2 bases from V and 8 bases from J, leaving 15 bases between. The CDR3 consists of 14 residues. CDR3 DNA sequence: TGTGCCAGCTCACCATCAACTTCGACTGTAGAAGCTTTCTTT. Protein: CASSPSTSTVEAFF.

This chain links TRBV2 with TRBJ2-1; 10 nucleotides align to TRBD1. The CDR3 totals 15 residues. The ends lost 6 bases at V and 3 bases at J; junction bases unmatched: 5. Germline assignment: CDR1 SNHLY and CDR2 FYNNEI. The CDR3, as DNA: TGTGCCAGCAGGGCCGGGACAGGGGACTACAATGAGCAGTTCTTC. Translation gives CASRAGTGDYNEQFF.

The rearrangement joins TRBV6-1 to TRBJ1-4, with 7 nucleotides matching TRBD1. V trimming: 7 bases; J trimming: 3 bases; junction bases outside the gene matches: 8. Looked up from germline, CDR1 is MNHNS and CDR2 is SASEGT. The CDR3 loop spans 15 amino acids. This chain's CDR3 is CASNPRGTANEKLFF. CDR3 sequence (DNA): TGTGCCAGCAACCCTAGGGGGACAGCTAATGAAAAACTGTTTTTT.

The rearrangement uses TRBV30 and TRBJ2-7; the D gene is possibly TRBD1 (5 bases). This CDR3 is 11 amino acids long. The germline CDR1 and CDR2 sequences are GTSNPN and SVGIG (reference sequence). V was shortened by 3 bases and J by 3 bases, with 6 bases between the two germline ends. CDR3 amino acids: CAWSRDYEQYF. For the CDR3, the DNA is TGTGCCTGGAGCAGGGACTACGAGCAGTACTTC. Full variable domain (rest looked up from reference TRBV30 and TRBJ2-7): SQTIHQWPATLVQPVGSPLSLECTVEGTSNPNLYWYRQAAGRGLQLLFYSVGIGQISSEVPQNLSASRPQDRQFILSSKKLLLSDSGFYLCAWSRDYEQYFGPGTRLTVT.

DNA of the CDR3: TGTGCCAGCAGCGCCAGCTTCTCAGGCGAGGGCGGGAACATTCAGTACTTC. Translated: CASSASFSGEGGNIQYF. The rearrangement links TRBV9 to TRBJ2-4; possibly TRBD2 for D (5 bases). CDR3 length: 17 residues. Between the trimmed V and J ends, which lost 3 bases and 7 bases, there was a span of 23 bases. The germline gives CDR1 SGDLS, CDR2 YYNGEE.

This chain connects TRBV7-9 to TRBJ1-5; D perhaps matches TRBD1 (6 bases). V lost 0 bases and J lost 4, with 13 bases in between. Germline assignment: CDR1 SEHNR and CDR2 FQNEAQ (reference sequence). The CDR3 consists of 16 residues. This CDR3 is CASSLALGQRNQPQHF. The CDR3 bases are TGTGCCAGCAGCTTAGCTCTGGGACAACGAAATCAGCCCCAGCATTTT.

The chain recombines TRBV9 with TRBJ1-2, with D tentatively TRBD1 (5 bases). Germline V gene data show CDR1 as SGDLS and CDR2 as YYNGEE. CDR3 size: 16 residues. The V and J ends lost 0 bases and 0 bases respectively, with 12 bases between them. The CDR3 loop is CASSVGTRSPNYGYTF. CDR3 DNA: TGTGCCAGCAGCGTAGGGACAAGGAGTCCTAACTATGGCTACACCTTC.

The rearrangement uses TRBV4-1 and TRBJ1-6, with D perhaps matching TRBD1 (5 bases). The length of the CDR3 is 14 residues. The V gene lost 2 bases and the J gene lost 9 bases, with 11 bases spanning the gap. Germline values: CDR1 MGHRA, CDR2 YSYEKL. For the CDR3, the DNA is TGCGCCAGCAGCCAATTACGGGGGAGTTCACCCCTCCACTTT. This encodes CASSQLRGSSPLHF.

The V call is TRBV5-1, the J call TRBJ2-1; 11 bases map to TRBD2. After removal of 3 bases from V and 12 bases from J, the junction contained 14 bases not matched to a gene. The CDR3 runs 16 residues. In germline, CDR1 is SGHRS, CDR2 YFSETQ. The CDR3 DNA follows: TGCGCCAGCAGCTCCGACTCTAGCGGGGGGTCTCGGGGGCAGTTCTTC. It encodes CASSSDSSGGSRGQFF.

The chain couples TRBV7-9 to TRBJ1-2; D is possibly TRBD1 (5 bases). V gave up 5 bases and J gave up 3 bases, with 25 bases separating them. This CDR3 is built from 18 residues. Germline V gene data show CDR1 as SEHNR and CDR2 as FQNEAQ (reference sequence). In nucleotides, the CDR3 is TGTGCCAGCAGCCTCGGGTCGGCCACAGGCCCTCCCTACTATGGCTACACCTTC. This translates into CASSLGSATGPPYYGYTF.

V gene TRBV9 combines with J gene TRBJ2-7, with 10 bases identical to TRBD2. The ends lost 4 bases at V and 2 bases at J; junction bases unmatched: 6. This CDR3 has 15 residues. Germline V gene data show CDR1 as SGDLS and CDR2 as YYNGEE. CDR3 region: CASSFSGGSPYEQYF. In nucleotides, the CDR3 is TGTGCCAGCAGCTTTAGCGGGGGGTCACCCTACGAGCAGTACTTC. Combining the CDR3 with reference TRBV9 and TRBJ2-7 gives the whole variable domain DSGVTQTPKHLITATGQRVTLRCSPRSGDLSVYWYQQSLDQGLQFLIQYYNGEERAKGNILERFSAQQFPDLHSELNLSSLELGDSALYFCASSFSGGSPYEQYFGPGTRLTVT.